This T cell receptor beta chain appears in the sequencing data of a study of blood T cell repertoires in COVID-19. Study information: From the United States, Italy and Spain came samples of acute and convalescent COVID-19.

This clone showed up just once. Per the study methods: Amplifying reference gene primers gave estimates of nucleated cell counts. The data were produced by immunoSEQ multiplex PCR, yet TCRdb's version contains in-frame clones alone and is incomplete. The V and J calls and the clone size are those of that table, but D and trimming were determined from the DNA. The sample has a few hundred thousand clones; more than 65% are singletons. V dropped 3 bases and J dropped 4 bases, with 25 bases sitting between them. This CDR3 spans 18 amino acids. Per germline, CDR1 SGHKS and CDR2 YYEKEE (reference sequence).

This receptor was obtained from a human donor with acute or convalescent COVID-19. The donor label of this sample is uncertain. The sample was peripheral blood. The chain couples TRBV5-5 to TRBJ2-5; maybe TRBD2 (5 bases). In DNA, the CDR3 is TGTGCCAGCAGCTCCCGCGCTACGGGGTCGGCTTTCCTAGAGACCCAGTACTTC. Residues: CASSSRATGSAFLETQYF.